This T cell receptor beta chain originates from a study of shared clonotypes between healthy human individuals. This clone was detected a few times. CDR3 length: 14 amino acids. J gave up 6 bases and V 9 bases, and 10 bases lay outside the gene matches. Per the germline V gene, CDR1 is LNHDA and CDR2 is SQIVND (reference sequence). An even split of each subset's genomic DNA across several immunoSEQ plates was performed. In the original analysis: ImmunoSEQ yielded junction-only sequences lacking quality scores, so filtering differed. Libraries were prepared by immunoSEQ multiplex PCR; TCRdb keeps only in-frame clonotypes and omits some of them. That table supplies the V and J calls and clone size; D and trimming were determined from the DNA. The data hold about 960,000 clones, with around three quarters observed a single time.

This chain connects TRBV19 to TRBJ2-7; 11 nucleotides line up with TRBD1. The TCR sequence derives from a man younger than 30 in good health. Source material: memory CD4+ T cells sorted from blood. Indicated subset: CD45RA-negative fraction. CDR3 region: CASNGQGALSEQYF. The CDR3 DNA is TGTGCCAGCAACGGACAGGGGGCGTTGTCCGAGCAGTACTTC.